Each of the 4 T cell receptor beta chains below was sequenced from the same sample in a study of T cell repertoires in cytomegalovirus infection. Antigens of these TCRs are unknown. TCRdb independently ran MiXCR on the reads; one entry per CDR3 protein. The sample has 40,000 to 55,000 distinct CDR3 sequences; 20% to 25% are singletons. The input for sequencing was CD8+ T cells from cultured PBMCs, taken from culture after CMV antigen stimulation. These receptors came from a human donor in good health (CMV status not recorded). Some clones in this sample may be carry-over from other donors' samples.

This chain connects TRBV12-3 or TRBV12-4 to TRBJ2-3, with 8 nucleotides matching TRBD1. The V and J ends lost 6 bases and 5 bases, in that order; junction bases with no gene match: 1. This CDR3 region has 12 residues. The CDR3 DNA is TGTGCCAGCAGAGGGACAGGAGATACGCAGTATTTT. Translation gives CASRGTGDTQYF.

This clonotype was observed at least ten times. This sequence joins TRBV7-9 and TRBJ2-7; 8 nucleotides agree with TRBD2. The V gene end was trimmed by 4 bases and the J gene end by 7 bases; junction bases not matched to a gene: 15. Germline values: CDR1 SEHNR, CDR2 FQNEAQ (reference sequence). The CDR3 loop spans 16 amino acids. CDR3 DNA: TGTGCCAGCAGCTCCGGATCACTAGCGGCCGTTGAAGAGCAGTACTTC. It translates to CASSSGSLAAVEEQYF.

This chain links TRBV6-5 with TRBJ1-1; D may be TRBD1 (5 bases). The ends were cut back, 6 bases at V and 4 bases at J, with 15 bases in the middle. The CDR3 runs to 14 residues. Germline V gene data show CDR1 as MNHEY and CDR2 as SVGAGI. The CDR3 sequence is CASSLGLGATEAFF. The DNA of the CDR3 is TGTGCCAGCAGCCTGGGCCTTGGGGCCACTGAAGCTTTCTTT.

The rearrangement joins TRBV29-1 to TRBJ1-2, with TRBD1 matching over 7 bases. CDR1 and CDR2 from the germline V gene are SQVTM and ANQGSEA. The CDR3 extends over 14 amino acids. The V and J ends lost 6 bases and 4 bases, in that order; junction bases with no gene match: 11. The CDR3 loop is CSVHLGQEFYGYTF. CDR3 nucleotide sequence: TGCAGCGTCCACCTTGGACAGGAGTTCTATGGCTACACCTTC. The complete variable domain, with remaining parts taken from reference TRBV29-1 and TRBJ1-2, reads SAVISQKPSRDICQRGTSLTIQCQVDSQVTMMFWYRQQPGQSLTLIATANQGSEATYESGFVIDKFPISRPNLTFSTLTVSNMSPEDSSIYLCSVHLGQEFYGYTFGSGTRLTVV.